The clone carrying this T cell receptor beta chain was observed at least ten times. The donors were all healthy and Caucasian. The ends were cut back, 2 bases at V and 6 bases at J, with 6 bases in the middle. The CDR3 consists of 11 residues. CDR1 SQVTM and CDR2 ANQGSEA come from the germline V gene. This entry comes from a study of identical twins. TCRdb redid the calling of the 5' RACE reads with MiXCR, one entry per CDR3 protein. The sample holds about 210,000 distinct CDR3 sequences, roughly 10% seen once. The chain combines TRBV29-1 with TRBJ2-3, with D uncertain. The source of this sequence is a woman younger than 30 in good health. Sequencing input: memory (CD45RO+) T cells sorted from blood. The CDR3 DNA reads as TGCAGCGTTGAACGGGCGGATACGCAGTATTTT. Its translation: CSVERADTQYF.